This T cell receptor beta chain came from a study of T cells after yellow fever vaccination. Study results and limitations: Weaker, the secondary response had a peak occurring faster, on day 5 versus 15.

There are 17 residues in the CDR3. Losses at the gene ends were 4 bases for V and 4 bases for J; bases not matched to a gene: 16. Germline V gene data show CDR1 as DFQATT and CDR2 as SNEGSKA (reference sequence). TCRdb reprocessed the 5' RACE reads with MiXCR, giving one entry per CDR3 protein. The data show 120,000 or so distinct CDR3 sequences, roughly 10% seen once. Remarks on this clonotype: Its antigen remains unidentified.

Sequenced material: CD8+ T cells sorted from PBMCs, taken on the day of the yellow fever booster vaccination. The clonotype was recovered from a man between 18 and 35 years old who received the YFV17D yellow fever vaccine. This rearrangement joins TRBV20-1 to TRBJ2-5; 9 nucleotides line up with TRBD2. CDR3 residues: CSATPLAGGPVGETQYF. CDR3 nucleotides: TGCAGTGCTACCCCACTGGCGGGGGGGCCTGTTGGAGAGACCCAGTACTTC.